The 29 T cell receptor beta chains presented below share a single source sample, sequenced in a study of T cells after yellow fever vaccination. TCRdb re-derived calls from the 5' RACE reads in MiXCR, one entry per CDR3 protein. Counted here are hundreds of thousands of distinct CDR3 sequences, about 13% occurring once; the ten biggest clones make up roughly an eighth. The sequenced sample was PBMCs, obtained on the day of the yellow fever booster vaccination. The receptors come from a man aged 25-45 years who received the YFV17D yellow fever vaccine.

This clonotype has more than one count but fewer than ten. The chain links TRBV4-3 to TRBJ1-2; 10 bases line up with TRBD1. The germline V gene has CDR1 LGHNA and CDR2 YSLEER. The ends lost 4 bases at V and 3 bases at J; junction bases unmatched: 2. This CDR3 is 14 amino acids long. CDR3 sequence (DNA): TGCGCCAGCAGCCCCGGGACAGGGGACTATGGCTACACCTTC. Its protein is CASSPGTGDYGYTF.

The rearrangement links TRBV25-1 to TRBJ1-5; the D is unclear. This CDR3 contains 13 residues. Germline V gene lookup returns CDR1 MGHDK and CDR2 SYGVNS. Trimming shortened V by 4 bases and J by 5 bases, and 9 bases separated the two germline ends. In DNA form, the CDR3 reads TGTGCCAGCAGTGGAGATTCCTATCAGCCCCAGCATTTT. Translated, it gives CASSGDSYQPQHF.

The V call is TRBV29-1, the J call TRBJ2-7; the match to TRBD1 covers 7 bases. Germline values: CDR1 SQVTM, CDR2 ANQGSEA. CDR3 length: 12 residues. With 5 bases clipped from V and 5 bases from J, the junction kept 6 bases outside the gene matches. The CDR3 DNA follows: TGCAGCGTTTTGCTGACAGGGAACGAGCAGTACTTC. It codes for CSVLLTGNEQYF.

V and J are TRBV6-5 and TRBJ2-1; D call uncertain. CDR3 length: 11 residues. Per the germline V gene, CDR1 is MNHEY and CDR2 is SVGAGI. V dropped 7 bases and J dropped 13 bases, with 14 bases sitting between them. CDR3 in amino acids: CASTNARIQFF. The CDR3 nucleotides read TGTGCCAGCACCAACGCCAGGATTCAGTTCTTC.

This clonotype was picked up a small number of times. The chain carries TRBV28 and TRBJ2-1; 9 nucleotides align to TRBD1. The CDR3 runs 15 residues. CDR1 is MDHEN, CDR2 SYDVKM, per germline. V lost 5 bases, J lost 4 bases, and 6 bases stayed unmatched. The CDR3 DNA follows: TGTGCCAGCAGTCCTGGGGACAGGGATTACAATGAGCAGTTCTTC. Protein product: CASSPGDRDYNEQFF.

The gene calls are TRBV7-3 and TRBJ2-1; TRBD2 might be the D (5 bases). Trimming took off 5 bases at V and 7 bases at J, with 18 bases between the two ends. In germline, CDR1 is SGHTA, CDR2 FQGTGA. The CDR3 covers 15 residues. CDR3 sequence (DNA): TGTGCCAGCAGCCCGATGGGGAGAGAAAGAAATGAGCAGTTCTTC. This codes for CASSPMGRERNEQFF.

Concerning this clonotype itself: One end of the junction does not line up with germline, which may come from a read error. The J gene is TRBJ2-2, the V gene TRBV29-1, with D possibly matching TRBD1 (7 bases). The germline CDR1 and CDR2 sequences are SQVTM and ANQGSEA. This CDR3 region has 15 residues. In DNA form, the CDR3 reads TGCAGCGTTGAGGAGGGGGCGGCGAAAACCGGGGAGCTGTTTTTT. Translation: CSVEEGAAKTGELFF.

This clonotype has more than one count but fewer than ten. The V call is TRBV6-5, the J call TRBJ2-7; no clear D gene. V lost 0 bases, J lost 0 bases, and 12 bases lay in between. Germline loops: CDR1 MNHEY, CDR2 SVGAGI. The CDR3 has 16 amino acids. CDR3 in DNA: TGTGCCAGCAGTTACTCGATGGCTCGGAGCTCCTACGAGCAGTACTTC. Encoded protein: CASSYSMARSSYEQYF.

This clonotype has a count of ten or more. V and J are TRBV20-1 and TRBJ2-2; no firm D call. Trimming took off 1 base at V and 2 bases at J, with 5 bases between the two ends. CDR1 and CDR2 (germline): DFQATT, SNEGSKA (reference sequence). CDR3 size: 13 residues. The CDR3: CSARVGNTGELFF. For the CDR3, the DNA is TGCAGTGCTAGAGTTGGAAACACCGGGGAGCTGTTTTTT.

This clonotype was detected a few times. The chain links TRBV4-2 to TRBJ1-1, with TRBD1 identical over 10 bases. Germline assignment: CDR1 LGHNA and CDR2 YNFKEQ. With V trimmed by 4 bases and J by 4 bases, 6 bases remained unmatched. The CDR3 sequence is 15 residues long. CDR3 DNA sequence: TGTGCCAGCAGCCGGGACAGGGGCCGAGGCACTGAAGCTTTCTTT. It yields the protein CASSRDRGRGTEAFF.

This clonotype turned up a few times. This rearrangement joins TRBV25-1 to TRBJ2-7; 10 bases line up with TRBD2. V was pared by 6 bases and J by 7 bases, with 0 bases of the junction left unmatched. The CDR3 is made up of 11 amino acids. CDR1 MGHDK and CDR2 SYGVNS come from the germline V gene. The CDR3 spells CASRLAGEQYF. CDR3 nucleotides: TGTGCCAGCAGACTAGCGGGAGAGCAGTACTTC.

Concerning this clonotype: The junction departs from germline at one end; a sequencing error may be responsible. The V call is TRBV20-1, the J call TRBJ2-5; D may match TRBD1 or TRBD2 (5 bases each). Germline V gene lookup returns CDR1 DFQATT and CDR2 SNEGSKA (reference sequence). There are 16 residues in the CDR3. CDR3 sequence: CCASQSPGTWKETQYF. Written as DNA, the CDR3 is TGCTGTGCTAGTCAATCCCCCGGGACCTGGAAAGAGACCCAGTACTTC.

The chain links TRBV6-2 or TRBV6-3 to TRBJ2-7; D gene unclear. The CDR3 has 13 amino acids. Trimming took off 6 bases at V and 2 bases at J, with 11 bases between the two ends. Germline CDR1 reads MNHEY; CDR2 reads SVGEGT. In nucleotides, the CDR3 is TGTGCCAGCAGCGACTCCGCCACCTACGAGCAGTACTTC. Its translation is CASSDSATYEQYF.

This clonotype was seen a handful of times. CDR3 nucleotides: TGCGCCAGCAGCCAAGGACAGGGGCTCTACGAGCAGTACTTC. Protein: CASSQGQGLYEQYF. This rearrangement joins TRBV5-1 to TRBJ2-7; 9 bases match TRBD1. CDR1 is SGHRS and CDR2 is YFSETQ in the germline V gene. V lost 4 bases, J lost 3 bases, and 5 bases stayed unmatched. There are 14 residues in the CDR3.

In this sample, this clonotype turned up many times. J is TRBJ2-1 and V is TRBV7-2, with unresolved D. CDR3 length: 15 residues. The germline V gene has CDR1 SGHTA and CDR2 FQGNSA. The V end was cut by 1 base, the J end by 4 bases, with 11 bases between. The CDR3 protein is CASSLVRSRYNEQFF. The CDR3 DNA follows: TGTGCCAGCAGCTTAGTTCGGTCAAGGTACAATGAGCAGTTCTTC.

The DNA for the CDR3 is TGTGCCAGCACTATAGACAGGACCAGGGGCTACACCTTC. Translating it yields CASTIDRTRGYTF. This chain uses TRBV12-3 or TRBV12-4 with TRBJ1-2, with D possibly being TRBD1 (6 bases). Trimming cost V 7 bases and J 8 bases, with 17 bases left between them. This CDR3 spans 13 amino acids.

The chain has TRBV23-1 and TRBJ2-7; 10 nucleotides match TRBD2. TRBV23-1 is assigned to the ORF class and has an uncertain function. CDR3 size: 16 residues. V was clipped by 4 bases and J by 6 bases; unmatched bases: 12. This CDR3 is CASSRIAGGGKGEQYF. The DNA for the CDR3 is TGCGCCAGCAGTCGAATAGCGGGAGGAGGGAAGGGCGAGCAGTACTTC.

The chain couples TRBV6-5 to TRBJ2-2; D is ambiguous. Germline V lookup: CDR1 MNHEY, CDR2 SVGAGI. The CDR3 consists of 16 residues. Between the trimmed V and J ends, which lost 1 base and 0 bases, there was a span of 9 bases. The CDR3 nucleotides are TGTGCCAGCAGTTACTTTGCCAATTCGAACACCGGGGAGCTGTTTTTT. Its protein is CASSYFANSNTGELFF.

The rearrangement uses TRBV11-2 and TRBJ2-1; tentatively, D is TRBD1 or TRBD2 (6 bases each). Germline V gene lookup returns CDR1 SGHAT and CDR2 FQNNGV. Trimming removed 2 bases from V and 8 bases from J, with 16 bases in between. This CDR3 has 15 residues. CDR3 in DNA: TGTGCCAGCAGCTTATCCGGGGGCTCTAGCTATGAGCAGTTCTTC. Protein sequence: CASSLSGGSSYEQFF.

This clonotype was counted a few times. The chain has TRBV20-1 and TRBJ1-4; no clear D. Germline CDR1 reads DFQATT; CDR2 reads SNEGSKA (reference sequence). Deletions cut 5 bases from V and 2 bases from J, with 12 bases between. The CDR3 is 14 residues long. CDR3 bases: TGCAGTGCTCGCCGTATAGGGACTAATGAAAAACTGTTTTTT. Translating gives CSARRIGTNEKLFF.

The chain links TRBV10-3 to TRBJ2-3; weak D call: TRBD2 (5 bases). The germline gives CDR1 ENHRY, CDR2 SYGVKD. V was shortened by 2 bases and J by 0 bases, with 9 bases between the two germline ends. This CDR3 is built from 15 residues. The CDR3 loop reads CAISEMSGSTDTQYF. The CDR3 nucleotides read TGTGCCATCAGTGAGATGAGCGGTAGCACAGATACGCAGTATTTT.

This chain links TRBV7-2 with TRBJ2-4; 8 bases are a match to TRBD2. Germline V gene data show CDR1 as SGHTA and CDR2 as FQGNSA. The CDR3 is made up of 14 amino acids. The V gene end was trimmed by 3 bases and the J gene end by 6 bases; junction bases not matched to a gene: 4. The CDR3 nucleotides read TGTGCCAGCAGCTTGGCTCTAGCGGGAAACATTCAGTACTTC. It codes for CASSLALAGNIQYF.

This sequence joins TRBV15 and TRBJ1-1, with TRBD1 identical over 7 bases. The CDR3 has 13 amino acids. Per germline, CDR1 LNHNV and CDR2 YYDKDF (reference sequence). J gave up 3 bases and V 5 bases, and 3 bases lay outside the gene matches. CDR3 in amino acids: CATSDTGDTEAFF. CDR3 nucleotide sequence: TGTGCCACCAGCGATACAGGGGACACTGAAGCTTTCTTT.

This chain links TRBV9 with TRBJ2-7; TRBD1 matches 12 bases. This CDR3 comprises 15 residues. The J segment lost 7 bases and the V segment lost 3 bases, leaving 8 bases of the junction unmatched. CDR1 and CDR2 from the germline V gene are SGDLS and YYNGEE. The CDR3 DNA is TGTGCCAGCAGCGGGGACAGGGGGCACCCACGGGAGCAGTACTTC. It codes for CASSGDRGHPREQYF. The variable domain in full, with the rest retrieved from reference TRBV9 and TRBJ2-7, is DSGVTQTPKHLITATGQRVTLRCSPRSGDLSVYWYQQSLDQGLQFLIQYYNGEERAKGNILERFSAQQFPDLHSELNLSSLELGDSALYFCASSGDRGHPREQYFGPGTRLTVT.

The chain couples TRBV9 to TRBJ2-2, with D unclear. Germline-derived CDR1 and CDR2 are SGDLS and YYNGEE. The V end lost 4 bases, the J end lost 2 bases, and 12 bases lay between the germline ends. This CDR3 spans 15 amino acids. CDR3 protein: CASSSSGLNTGELFF. The CDR3 DNA is TGTGCCAGCAGCTCCAGTGGGCTAAACACCGGGGAGCTGTTTTTT.

This clonotype occurred a few times. This chain joins TRBV10-3 and TRBJ2-4, with TRBD1 identical over 8 bases. Germline CDR1 ENHRY, CDR2 SYGVKD. V lost 10 bases, J lost 6 bases, and 8 bases stayed unmatched. The CDR3 covers 13 residues. CDR3 protein: CANGQGDGNIQYF. The CDR3, as DNA: TGTGCCAACGGACAGGGTGATGGAAACATTCAGTACTTC.

This chain joins TRBV6-2 or TRBV6-3 and TRBJ2-1; a weak D match, TRBD1 (6 bases). V shed 6 bases and J shed 9 bases, with 9 bases lying between them. CDR3 size: 11 residues. Germline CDR1 is MNHEY and CDR2 is SVGEGT. This CDR3 is CASSWTVEQFF. In DNA, the CDR3 is TGTGCCAGCAGCTGGACAGTTGAGCAGTTCTTC.

V is TRBV27 and J is TRBJ1-5; 7 bases fit TRBD1. V lost 8 bases to trimming and J lost 5 bases; unmatched junction nucleotides: 6. The CDR3 has 13 amino acids. The germline CDR1 and CDR2 sequences are MNHEY and SMNVEV (reference sequence). In DNA form, the CDR3 reads TGTGCCAGCTGGGGACAGATCTATCAGCCCCAGCATTTT. This codes for CASWGQIYQPQHF.

V is TRBV6-2 or TRBV6-3 and J is TRBJ1-2; D unclear. Deletions cut 6 bases from V and 0 bases from J, with 14 bases between. The CDR3 totals 15 residues. Looked up from germline, CDR1 is MNHEY and CDR2 is SVGEGT. The CDR3 protein is CASRRKPEANYGYTF. CDR3 nucleotides: TGTGCCAGCAGACGAAAGCCGGAAGCTAACTATGGCTACACCTTC.